This TCR beta chain was sequenced in a study of shared clonotypes between healthy human individuals. On this clone itself: It is likely a read error, because the conserved phenylalanine at the end of the CDR3 is missing. Because the CDR3's place on the DNA is in doubt, the DNA is left out and the CDR3 is given as listed by TCRdb.

Measured with immunoSEQ multiplex PCR; TCRdb has only the in-frame clones, and not every one. Among around 2,000,000 clones listed, roughly 94% were seen once. The CDR3 is made up of 10 amino acids, end residues included. Germline V gene lookup returns CDR1 SGHRS and CDR2 YFSETQ. V usage is TRBV5-1 and J usage is TRBJ1-4. The sequence derives from a young man in good health. Sequencing was carried out using naive CD4+ T cells sorted from blood. The subset here: CD45RA+ positively selected. The CDR3 is CASTRDLWGI.